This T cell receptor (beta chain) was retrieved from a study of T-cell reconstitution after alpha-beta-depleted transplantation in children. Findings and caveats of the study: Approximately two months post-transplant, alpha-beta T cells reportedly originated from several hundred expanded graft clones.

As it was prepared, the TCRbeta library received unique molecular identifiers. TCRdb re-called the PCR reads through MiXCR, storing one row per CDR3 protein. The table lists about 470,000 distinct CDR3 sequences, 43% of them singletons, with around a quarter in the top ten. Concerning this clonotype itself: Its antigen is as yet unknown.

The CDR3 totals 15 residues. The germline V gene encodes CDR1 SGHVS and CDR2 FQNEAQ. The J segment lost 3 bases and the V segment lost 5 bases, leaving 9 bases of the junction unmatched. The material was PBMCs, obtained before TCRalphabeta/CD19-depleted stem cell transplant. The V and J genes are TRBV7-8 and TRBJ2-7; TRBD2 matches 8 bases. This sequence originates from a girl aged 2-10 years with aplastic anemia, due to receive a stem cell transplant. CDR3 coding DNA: TGTGCCAGCAGCCCTAAGACGGGGGGGCTCTACGAGCAGTACTTC. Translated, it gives CASSPKTGGLYEQYF.